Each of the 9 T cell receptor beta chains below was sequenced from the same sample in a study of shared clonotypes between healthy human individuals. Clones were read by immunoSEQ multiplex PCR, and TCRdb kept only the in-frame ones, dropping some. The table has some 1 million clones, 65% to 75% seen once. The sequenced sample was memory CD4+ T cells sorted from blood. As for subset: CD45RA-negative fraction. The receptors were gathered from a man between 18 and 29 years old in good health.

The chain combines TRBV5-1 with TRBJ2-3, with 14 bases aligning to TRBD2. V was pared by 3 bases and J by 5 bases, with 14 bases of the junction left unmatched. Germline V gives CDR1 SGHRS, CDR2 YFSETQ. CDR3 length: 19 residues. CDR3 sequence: CASSSDPGTSGRMIDTQYF. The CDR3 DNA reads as TGCGCCAGCAGCTCAGACCCCGGGACTAGCGGGAGAATGATAGATACGCAGTATTTT.

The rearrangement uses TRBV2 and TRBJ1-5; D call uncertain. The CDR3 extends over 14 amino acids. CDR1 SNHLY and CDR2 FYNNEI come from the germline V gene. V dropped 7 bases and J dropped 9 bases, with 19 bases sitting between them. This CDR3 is CASNQQSSKPPQHF. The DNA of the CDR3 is TGTGCCAGCAATCAACAGAGCTCAAAACCGCCCCAGCATTTT. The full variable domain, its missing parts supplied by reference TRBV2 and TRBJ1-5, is EPEVTQTPSHQVTQMGQEVILRCVPISNHLYFYWYRQILGQKVEFLVSFYNNEISEKSEIFDDQFSVERPDGSNFTLKIRSTKLEDSAMYFCASNQQSSKPPQHFGDGTRLSIL.

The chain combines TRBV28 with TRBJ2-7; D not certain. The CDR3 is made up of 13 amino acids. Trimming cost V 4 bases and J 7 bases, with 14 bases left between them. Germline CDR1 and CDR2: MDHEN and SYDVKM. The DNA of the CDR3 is TGTGCCAGCAGTTCCGTCTCCCCGGTTGAGCAGTACTTC. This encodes CASSSVSPVEQYF.

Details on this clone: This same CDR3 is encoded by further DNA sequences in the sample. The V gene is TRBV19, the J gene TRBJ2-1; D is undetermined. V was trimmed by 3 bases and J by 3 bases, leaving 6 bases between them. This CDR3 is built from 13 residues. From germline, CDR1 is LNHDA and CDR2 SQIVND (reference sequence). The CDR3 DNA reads TGTGCCAGTAGTATGAGAGGCTACAATGAGCAGTTCTTC. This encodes CASSMRGYNEQFF. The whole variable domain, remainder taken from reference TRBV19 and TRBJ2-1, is DGGITQSPKYLFRKEGQNVTLSCEQNLNHDAMYWYRQDPGQGLRLIYYSQIVNDFQKGDIAEGYSVSREKKESFPLTVTSAQKNPTAFYLCASSMRGYNEQFFGPGTRLTVL.

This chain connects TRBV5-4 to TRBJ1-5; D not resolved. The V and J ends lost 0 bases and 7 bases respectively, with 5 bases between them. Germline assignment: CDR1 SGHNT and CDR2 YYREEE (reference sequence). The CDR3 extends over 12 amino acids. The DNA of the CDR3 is TGTGCCAGCAGCTTGGATAGCCAGCCCCAGCATTTT. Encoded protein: CASSLDSQPQHF.

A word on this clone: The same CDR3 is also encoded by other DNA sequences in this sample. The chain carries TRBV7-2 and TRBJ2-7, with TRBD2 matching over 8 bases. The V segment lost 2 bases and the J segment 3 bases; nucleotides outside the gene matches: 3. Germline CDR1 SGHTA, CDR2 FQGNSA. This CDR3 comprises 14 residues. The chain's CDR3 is CASSLSGRNYEQYF. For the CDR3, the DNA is TGTGCCAGCAGCTTAAGCGGGAGAAACTACGAGCAGTACTTC.

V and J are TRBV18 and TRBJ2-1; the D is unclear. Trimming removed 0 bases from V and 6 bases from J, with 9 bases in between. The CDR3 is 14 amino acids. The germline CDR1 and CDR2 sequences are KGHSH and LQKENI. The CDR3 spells CASSPPSTPNEQFF. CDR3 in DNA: TGTGCCAGCTCACCACCTTCGACTCCCAATGAGCAGTTCTTC.

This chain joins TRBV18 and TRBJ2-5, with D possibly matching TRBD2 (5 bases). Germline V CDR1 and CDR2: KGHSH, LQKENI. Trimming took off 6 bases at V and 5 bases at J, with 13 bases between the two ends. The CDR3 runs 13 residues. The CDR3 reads CASSGGARETQYF. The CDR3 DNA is TGTGCCAGCTCCGGAGGAGCGAGGGAGACCCAGTACTTC. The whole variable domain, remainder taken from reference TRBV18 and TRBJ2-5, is NAGVMQNPRHLVRRRGQEARLRCSPMKGHSHVYWYRQLPEEGLKFMVYLQKENIIDESGMPKERFSAEFPKEGPSILRIQQVVRGDSAAYFCASSGGARETQYFGPGTRLLVL.

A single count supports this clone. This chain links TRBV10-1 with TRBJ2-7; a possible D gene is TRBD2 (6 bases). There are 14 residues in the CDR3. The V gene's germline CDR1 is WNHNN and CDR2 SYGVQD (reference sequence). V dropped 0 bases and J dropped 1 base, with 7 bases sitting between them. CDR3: CASSESSGSYEQYF. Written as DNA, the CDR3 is TGCGCCAGCAGTGAGTCCAGCGGGTCCTACGAGCAGTACTTC.